The sequence of this T cell receptor beta chain was determined in a study of blood T cells in healthy people across ages. CDR1 and CDR2 from the germline V gene are SGHTA and FQGNSA. The V gene lost 4 bases and the J gene lost 3 bases, with 14 bases spanning the gap. The CDR3 contains 15 residues. Many counts were recorded for this clonotype. A sample-barcoded 5' primer and a J-beta primer mix were used in a second PCR of about 7 to 12 cycles. A single record per CDR3 protein comes from TCRdb applying MiXCR to the 5' RACE reads. The sample has approximately 790,000 distinct CDR3 sequences, 55% to 65% seen once.

Sequenced sample: blood. The receptor's source is a man aged 25-40 years in good health. The J gene is TRBJ2-3, the V gene TRBV7-2; D gene uncertain. CDR3 sequence: CASSSRPLLTDTQYF. In DNA form, the CDR3 reads TGTGCCAGCAGCTCCAGACCCCTCCTTACAGATACGCAGTATTTT.